The T cell receptor beta chain under discussion was sequenced for a study of cytomegalovirus exposure and HLA in healthy donors. Study details: The use of the same platform for the roughly 120 validation repertoires and the approximately 670 first-cohort repertoires was reported by a later analysis. Whole-study results and caveats: The authors confirmed in vitro that three CMV-associated chains were specific for CMV antigens. The authors listed over 150 TCR beta chains as cytomegalovirus-associated.

TCRdb's copy holds only in-frame clones and misses some; the assay was immunoSEQ multiplex PCR. The table shows under 300,000 clones, with around 85% occurring only once. Among the roughly 110 subjects of the validation cohort, separate from the roughly 650-subject first cohort, were the donors. To note about this clone: Its matching antigen is unknown.

CDR3 length equals 12 residues. V was trimmed by 10 bases and J by 11 bases, leaving 21 bases between them. Germline loops: CDR1 SGHNT, CDR2 YYREEE (reference sequence). The sequencing input was PBMCs. The chain combines TRBV5-4 with TRBJ1-1; D gene unclear. The clonotype was recovered from a woman aged 30 to 39 in good health and CMV-seropositive. The CDR3 is CAPTVDFRSAFF. Written as DNA, the CDR3 is TGTGCCCCCACAGTGGATTTCAGGTCGGCTTTCTTT.